This TCR beta chain was identified during a study of tumor-infiltrating lymphocytes in primary liver carcinoma. About the study: The study included patients who were men and women aged 30 to 69 years.

Without any cell sorting, about 20-31 mg of bulk tissue yielded co-extracted RNA and DNA. Donors were untreated and chronically infected with HBV. TCR beta cDNA was prepared out of 500 ng total RNA by means of a constant-region primer. Three-round nested multiplex PCR performed with slightly modified ARM-PCR produced the TCR beta libraries. The first two PCR rounds, nine to ten cycles each, used TRBV1-TRBV30 forward primers and a C-beta reverse primer. TCRdb re-called the multiplex PCR reads with MiXCR, one entry per CDR3 protein. The sample records roughly 91,000 distinct CDR3 sequences, about 70% being singletons. Germline CDR1 and CDR2: MDHEN and SYDVKM. CDR3 length: 14 residues. After removal of 7 bases from V and 12 bases from J, the junction contained 15 bases not matched to a gene.

Sequencing input: liver tumor tissue from sampling region 5. Subset: tumor region T5, tumor centre. This chain uses TRBV28 with TRBJ2-7; TRBD1 agrees at 10 bases. The TCR was taken from a woman aged 55-69 years with primary liver carcinoma and hepatitis B virus infection. CDR3 in amino acids: CASKRGQGGYGRYF. DNA for the CDR3: TGTGCCAGCAAGCGTGGACAGGGGGGATACGGGCGGTACTTC. The full variable domain, rest sourced from reference TRBV28 and TRBJ2-7, is DVKVTQSSRYLVKRTGEKVFLECVQDMDHENMFWYRQDPGLGLRLIYFSYDVKMKEKGDIPEGYSVSREKKERFSLILESASTNQTSMYLCASKRGQGGYGRYFGPGTRLTVT.